These 29 T cell receptor beta chains were all obtained from the same sample, sequenced in a study of glioma-infiltrating T cells after dendritic cell vaccination. The time point was: after dendritic cell vaccination, including at tumor progression/relapse. The protocol was immunoSEQ multiplex PCR, while the TCRdb copy is restricted to in-frame clones and leaves out a portion. The data hold some 46,000 clones, with approximately 89% observed a single time. Specimen: blood, collected after dendritic cell vaccination. The source of these receptors is a human donor with glioblastoma.

The V gene is TRBV9, the J gene TRBJ2-5; 9 positions match TRBD1. This CDR3 contains 15 residues. With 4 bases clipped from V and 2 bases from J, the junction kept 6 bases outside the gene matches. CDR1 is SGDLS and CDR2 is YYNGEE in the germline V gene. Here the CDR3 DNA reads TGTGCCAGCAGCTGGGGACAGGGAAGGCAAGAGACCCAGTACTTC. As protein: CASSWGQGRQETQYF.

This chain uses TRBV4-3 with TRBJ2-2; a weak D match, TRBD1 (5 bases). V shed 3 bases and J shed 6 bases, with 14 bases lying between them. Germline CDR1 reads LGHNA; CDR2 reads YSLEER. The CDR3 is made up of 15 amino acids. DNA of the CDR3: TGCGCCAGCAGCCACGGCAGGGTCCCGGCCGGGGAGCTGTTTTTT. It is translated as CASSHGRVPAGELFF.

This clone came up once. The chain has TRBV7-2 and TRBJ1-5; D not resolved. CDR1 and CDR2 (germline): SGHTA, FQGNSA. Trimming left V 5 bases short and J 2 bases short, with 13 bases between. The CDR3 runs to 15 residues. Written as DNA, the CDR3 is TGTGCCAGCAGCCCAAGTATGATAGGCAATCAGCCCCAGCATTTT. Amino acid sequence: CASSPSMIGNQPQHF.

The chain combines TRBV27 with TRBJ2-2; D unclear. The CDR3 runs to 13 residues. With 2 bases removed from V and 6 bases from J, the gap between germline ends came to 7 bases. Germline values: CDR1 MNHEY, CDR2 SMNVEV (reference sequence). CDR3: CASSLPRAGELFF. DNA of the CDR3: TGTGCCAGCAGTTTACCCCGTGCCGGGGAGCTGTTTTTT.

This chain links TRBV19 with TRBJ2-2, with 9 bases aligning to TRBD2. Germline V CDR1 and CDR2: LNHDA, SQIVND (reference sequence). The CDR3 has 15 residues. Trimming removed 6 bases from V and 4 bases from J; junction bases left unmatched: 6. CDR3 region: CASRLAGRGTGELFF. In DNA form, the CDR3 reads TGTGCCAGTAGGCTAGCGGGACGTGGCACCGGGGAGCTGTTTTTT.

The rearrangement joins TRBV4-2 to TRBJ1-4, with TRBD1 matching over 11 bases. With V trimmed by 7 bases and J by 4 bases, 14 bases remained unmatched. This CDR3 has 18 residues. Germline values: CDR1 LGHNA, CDR2 YNFKEQ. CDR3 bases: TGTGCCAGCACCCGCGGACAGGGGGCTGGGGGGGGTAATGAAAAACTGTTTTTT. This codes for CASTRGQGAGGGNEKLFF.

The V call is TRBV27, the J call TRBJ2-7; 9 bases are a match to TRBD2. V trimming: 0 bases; J trimming: 2 bases; junction bases outside the gene matches: 8. The CDR3 covers 17 residues. The V gene's germline CDR1 is MNHEY and CDR2 SMNVEV (reference sequence). The CDR3 sequence: CASSLSLAGQPPYEQYF. The CDR3 DNA reads as TGTGCCAGCAGTTTATCGCTAGCGGGACAACCCCCCTACGAGCAGTACTTC.

The chain is built from TRBV4-2 and TRBJ2-3, with 9 bases fitting TRBD2. CDR1 LGHNA and CDR2 YNFKEQ come from the germline V gene. V gave up 4 bases and J gave up 0 bases; unmatched junction bases: 23. There are 22 residues in the CDR3. CDR3 sequence reads: CASSPTPSATSGGGGSTDTQYF. Written as DNA, the CDR3 is TGTGCCAGCAGCCCTACCCCCAGTGCGACTAGCGGAGGGGGGGGTAGCACAGATACGCAGTATTTT.

Details on this clone: A read error may produce the germline difference seen at one junction end. The V gene is TRBV30, the J gene TRBJ1-1; no clear D. This CDR3 contains 13 residues. Germline assignment: CDR1 GTSNPN and CDR2 SVGIG (reference sequence). CDR3 region: CAWSVSGNNEAFF. CDR3 bases: TGTGCCTGGAGTGTTTCCGGGAACAATGAAGCTTTCTTT.

The J gene is TRBJ2-1, the V gene TRBV19; 8 bases fit TRBD1. The V gene end was trimmed by 2 bases and the J gene end by 0 bases; junction bases not matched to a gene: 15. The CDR3 loop spans 20 amino acids. Looked up from germline, CDR1 is LNHDA and CDR2 is SQIVND (reference sequence). DNA for the CDR3: TGTGCCAGTAGTATATCAAGACAGGGGCGAATTTCAAGCTCCTACAATGAGCAGTTCTTC. Encoded protein: CASSISRQGRISSSYNEQFF. Filled out from reference TRBV19 and TRBJ2-1, the complete variable domain reads DGGITQSPKYLFRKEGQNVTLSCEQNLNHDAMYWYRQDPGQGLRLIYYSQIVNDFQKGDIAEGYSVSREKKESFPLTVTSAQKNPTAFYLCASSISRQGRISSSYNEQFFGPGTRLTVL.

The sample holds one count of this clone. The chain combines TRBV6-1 with TRBJ1-5; D ambiguous. Germline V gene lookup returns CDR1 MNHNS and CDR2 SASEGT. V shed 5 bases and J shed 6 bases, with 8 bases lying between them. The CDR3 is 12 amino acids. CDR3 sequence reads: CASSSPGQPQHF. The CDR3 DNA reads TGTGCCAGCAGTTCCCCGGGTCAGCCCCAGCATTTT.

This chain uses TRBV7-2 with TRBJ2-7; TRBD1 agrees at 8 bases. The V segment lost 4 bases and the J segment 5 bases; nucleotides outside the gene matches: 1. Germline CDR1 reads SGHTA; CDR2 reads FQGNSA. The CDR3 has 12 amino acids. The CDR3 loop is CASSWTGNEQYF. CDR3 bases: TGTGCCAGCAGCTGGACAGGGAACGAGCAGTACTTC.

The chain combines TRBV30 with TRBJ2-7; 12 bases map to TRBD2. CDR3 length: 18 amino acids. The V and J ends lost 3 bases and 5 bases, in that order; junction bases with no gene match: 17. CDR1 GTSNPN and CDR2 SVGIG come from the germline V gene (reference sequence). The CDR3 region has the DNA TGTGCCTGGAGCGGCCCCGGTTCTAGCGGGGGGGGGAGAAACGAGCAGTACTTC. Its protein is CAWSGPGSSGGGRNEQYF.

This clone came up once. The chain combines TRBV5-5 with TRBJ2-2, with a tentative D call TRBD1 (6 bases). Trimming removed 0 bases at V and 5 bases at J, with 14 bases between. The germline V gene has CDR1 SGHKS and CDR2 YYEKEE (reference sequence). CDR3 size: 16 residues. The CDR3 nucleotides are TGTGCCAGCAGCTTGGCCAAAGGGGGTAGAACCGGGGAGCTGTTTTTT. This translates into CASSLAKGGRTGELFF.

The CDR3 region has the DNA TGTGCCATCAGTTCCCGGGACACGGCGGAGGGAAACACCATATATTTT. The encoded protein is CAISSRDTAEGNTIYF. This chain links TRBV10-3 with TRBJ1-3; D is perhaps TRBD1 (6 bases). Trimming removed 5 bases from V and 4 bases from J, with 18 bases in between. Germline CDR1 reads ENHRY; CDR2 reads SYGVKD. This CDR3 has 16 residues.

Only one count was recorded for this clone. The chain has TRBV4-1 and TRBJ2-7, with D possibly being TRBD2 (6 bases). The CDR3 loop spans 15 amino acids. Trimming took 0 bases from V and 3 from J, leaving 12 bases between them. Looked up from germline, CDR1 is MGHRA and CDR2 is YSYEKL. CDR3 region: CASSQDSGMYYEQYF. In DNA, the CDR3 is TGCGCCAGCAGCCAAGATAGCGGCATGTACTACGAGCAGTACTTC.

The chain joins TRBV14 to TRBJ1-4; D gene uncertain. The germline CDR1 and CDR2 sequences are SGHDN and FVKESK. V was shortened by 3 bases and J by 0 bases, with 8 bases between the two germline ends. The CDR3 consists of 15 residues. Here the CDR3 DNA reads TGTGCCAGCAGCCACACAGCTTCAACTAATGAAAAACTGTTTTTT. Encoded protein: CASSHTASTNEKLFF.

The chain uses TRBV11-2 and TRBJ2-1, with D uncertain. V was clipped by 6 bases and J by 6 bases, with 9 bases between them. This CDR3 is built from 12 residues. The V gene's germline CDR1 is SGHAT and CDR2 FQNNGV. This chain's CDR3 is CASSFFGNEQFF. Written as DNA, the CDR3 is TGTGCCAGCAGTTTTTTCGGCAATGAGCAGTTCTTC.

This clone appeared a single time. The rearrangement joins TRBV28 to TRBJ1-1; D is possibly TRBD1 (6 bases). Trimming left V 7 bases short and J 3 bases short, with 21 bases between. CDR3 length: 16 residues. Per the germline V gene, CDR1 is MDHEN and CDR2 is SYDVKM. The CDR3 loop is CASTVLRQAGHTEAFF. The CDR3 DNA reads as TGTGCCAGCACCGTACTCAGACAGGCGGGTCACACTGAAGCTTTCTTT.

This clone occurred once. V and J are TRBV25-1 and TRBJ2-5; 11 bases fit TRBD1. The J call is in doubt because the DNA end fits TRBJ2-7 better. Germline CDR1 MGHDK, CDR2 SYGVNS. This CDR3 region has 18 residues. This CDR3 is CASSEWESRDRGLYEQYF. CDR3 coding DNA: TGTGCCAGCAGTGAATGGGAGAGCCGGGACAGGGGGTTATACGAGCAGTACTTC.

This clone has only one observation. The V gene is TRBV18, the J gene TRBJ1-4; tentatively, D is TRBD1 (6 bases). The V gene lost 3 bases and the J gene lost 7 bases, with 12 bases spanning the gap. The length of the CDR3 is 14 residues. Germline V gene data show CDR1 as KGHSH and CDR2 as LQKENI. The CDR3 region is CASSPQGGSEKLFF. In nucleotides, the CDR3 is TGTGCCAGCTCACCGCAAGGGGGTTCTGAAAAACTGTTTTTT.

The J gene is TRBJ2-5, the V gene TRBV29-1; tentative D call: TRBD2 (5 bases). CDR3 length equals 12 residues. Trimming removed 3 bases at V and 6 bases at J, with 11 bases between. CDR1 SQVTM and CDR2 ANQGSEA come from the germline V gene. For the CDR3, the DNA is TGCAGCGTTGAGGGGTCGGGAAAGACCCAGTACTTC. Translation: CSVEGSGKTQYF.

This clone has only a few counts. The chain is built from TRBV6-6 and TRBJ2-7; the D gene is possibly TRBD2 (6 bases). V gave up 8 bases and J gave up 6 bases, with 14 bases separating them. This CDR3 has 12 residues. CDR1 is MNHNY and CDR2 is SVGAGI in the germline V gene (reference sequence). The CDR3: CASSGEIGEQYF. In DNA, the CDR3 is TGTGCCAGCTCGGGGGAGATCGGCGAGCAGTACTTC.

The genes are TRBV9 and TRBJ2-1; D perhaps matches TRBD2 (5 bases). Germline V lookup: CDR1 SGDLS, CDR2 YYNGEE. The length of the CDR3 is 12 residues. Trimming left V 7 bases short and J 3 bases short, with 8 bases between. The CDR3 is CASAGDYNEQFF. The CDR3 DNA reads TGTGCCAGCGCGGGCGACTACAATGAGCAGTTCTTC. The full variable domain, in which reference TRBV9 and TRBJ2-1 provide the parts outside the CDR3, is DSGVTQTPKHLITATGQRVTLRCSPRSGDLSVYWYQQSLDQGLQFLIQYYNGEERAKGNILERFSAQQFPDLHSELNLSSLELGDSALYFCASAGDYNEQFFGPGTRLTVL.

Comment on this clone: The identical CDR3 is also encoded by other nucleotide sequences in the sample. This chain links TRBV6-6 with TRBJ2-1; D is unresolved. V lost 5 bases, J lost 7 bases, and 9 bases lay in between. The CDR3 loop spans 12 amino acids. Germline CDR1 MNHNY, CDR2 SVGAGI (reference sequence). This chain's CDR3 is CASSRPRNEQFF. The CDR3 nucleotides are TGTGCCAGCAGTCGTCCTAGGAATGAGCAGTTCTTC.

The chain links TRBV5-6 to TRBJ2-1; 8 nucleotides align to TRBD1. The length of the CDR3 is 13 residues. The junction had 2 bases not matched to a gene; V was cut back by 1 base and J by 8 bases. Germline CDR1 and CDR2: SGHDT and YYEEEE. The CDR3 coding sequence is TGTGCCAGCAGCTTGCGGACAGGGCATGAGCAGTTCTTC. Its translation: CASSLRTGHEQFF.

V gene TRBV14 combines with J gene TRBJ2-1, with D hard to call. The germline V gene has CDR1 SGHDN and CDR2 FVKESK. The germline V and J ends were trimmed by 0 bases and 3 bases, with 9 bases remaining between them. This CDR3 comprises 15 residues. CDR3 residues: CASSQDADFYNEQFF. The CDR3 nucleotides read TGTGCCAGCAGCCAAGATGCAGACTTCTACAATGAGCAGTTCTTC.

The gene calls are TRBV28 and TRBJ1-2, with D perhaps TRBD1 (6 bases). The V and J ends lost 7 bases and 4 bases respectively, with 19 bases between them. The CDR3 has 15 residues. CDR1 MDHEN and CDR2 SYDVKM come from the germline V gene. CDR3 region: CASKNTPQGSYGYTF. The CDR3 bases are TGTGCCAGCAAAAACACCCCACAGGGAAGCTATGGCTACACCTTC.

The chain has TRBV7-3 and TRBJ1-1; no clear D. Germline V gives CDR1 SGHTA, CDR2 FQGTGA. The CDR3 is 13 amino acids. The V end was cut by 5 bases, the J end by 1 base, with 8 bases between. This CDR3 reads CASSSYGNTEAFF. The CDR3 DNA reads as TGTGCCAGCAGCAGTTACGGGAACACTGAAGCTTTCTTT.